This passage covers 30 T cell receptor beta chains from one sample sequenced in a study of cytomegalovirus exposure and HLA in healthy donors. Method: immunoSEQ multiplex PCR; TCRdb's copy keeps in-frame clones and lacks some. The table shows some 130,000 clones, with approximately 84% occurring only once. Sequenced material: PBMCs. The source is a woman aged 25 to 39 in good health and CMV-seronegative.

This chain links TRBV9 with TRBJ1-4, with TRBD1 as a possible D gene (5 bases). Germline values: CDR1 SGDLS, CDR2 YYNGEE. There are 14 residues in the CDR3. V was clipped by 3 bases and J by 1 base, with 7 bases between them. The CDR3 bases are TGTGCCAGCAGCGCCGGGGGAACTAATGAAAAACTGTTTTTT. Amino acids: CASSAGGTNEKLFF.

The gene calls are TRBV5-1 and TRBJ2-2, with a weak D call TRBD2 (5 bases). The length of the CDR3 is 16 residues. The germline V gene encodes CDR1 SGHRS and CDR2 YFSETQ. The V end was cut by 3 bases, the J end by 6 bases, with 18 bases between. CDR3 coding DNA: TGCGCCAGCAGCTCCGCCGGGATAAAGGGTGCCGGGGAGCTGTTTTTT. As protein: CASSSAGIKGAGELFF.

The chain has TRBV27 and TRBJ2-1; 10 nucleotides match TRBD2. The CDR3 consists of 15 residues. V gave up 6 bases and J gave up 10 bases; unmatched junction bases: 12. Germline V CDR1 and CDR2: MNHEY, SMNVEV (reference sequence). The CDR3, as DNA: TGTGCCAGCAGGCCGTGGGCTAGCGGGGGACGGGAGCAGTTCTTC. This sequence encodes CASRPWASGGREQFF.

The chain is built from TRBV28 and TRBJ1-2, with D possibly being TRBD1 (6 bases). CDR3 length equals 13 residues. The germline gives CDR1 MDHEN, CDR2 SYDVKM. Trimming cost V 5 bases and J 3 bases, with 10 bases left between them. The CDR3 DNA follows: TGTGCCAGCAGTCGAGGACAGCACTATGGCTACACCTTC. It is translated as CASSRGQHYGYTF.

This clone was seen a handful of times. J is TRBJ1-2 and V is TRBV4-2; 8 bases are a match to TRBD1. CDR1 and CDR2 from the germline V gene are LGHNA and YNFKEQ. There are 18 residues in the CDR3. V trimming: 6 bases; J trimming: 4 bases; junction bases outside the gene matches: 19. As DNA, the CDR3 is TGTGCCAGCAGTCAGAATACGGCTTGGACAGGGAGAGTCTATGGCTACACCTTC. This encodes CASSQNTAWTGRVYGYTF.

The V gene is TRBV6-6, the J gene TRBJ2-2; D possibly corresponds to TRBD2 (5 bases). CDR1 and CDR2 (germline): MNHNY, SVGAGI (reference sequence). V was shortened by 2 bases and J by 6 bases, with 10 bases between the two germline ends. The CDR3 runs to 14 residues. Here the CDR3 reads CASSYRREAGELFF. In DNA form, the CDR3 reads TGTGCCAGCAGTTACCGACGGGAAGCCGGGGAGCTGTTTTTT.

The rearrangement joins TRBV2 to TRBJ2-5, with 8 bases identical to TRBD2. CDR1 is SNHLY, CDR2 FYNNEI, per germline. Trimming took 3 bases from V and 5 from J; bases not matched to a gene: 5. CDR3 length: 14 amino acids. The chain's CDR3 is CASSEAGGGETQYF. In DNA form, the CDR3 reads TGTGCCAGCAGTGAGGCGGGGGGAGGGGAGACCCAGTACTTC. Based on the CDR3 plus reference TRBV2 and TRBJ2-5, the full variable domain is EPEVTQTPSHQVTQMGQEVILRCVPISNHLYFYWYRQILGQKVEFLVSFYNNEISEKSEIFDDQFSVERPDGSNFTLKIRSTKLEDSAMYFCASSEAGGGETQYFGPGTRLLVL.

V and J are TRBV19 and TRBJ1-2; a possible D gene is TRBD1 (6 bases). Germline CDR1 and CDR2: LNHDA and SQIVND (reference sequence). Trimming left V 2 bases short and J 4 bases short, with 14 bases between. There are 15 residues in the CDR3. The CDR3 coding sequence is TGTGCCAGTAGTATACTCCCAGGGGTCGGCTATGGCTACACCTTC. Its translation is CASSILPGVGYGYTF.

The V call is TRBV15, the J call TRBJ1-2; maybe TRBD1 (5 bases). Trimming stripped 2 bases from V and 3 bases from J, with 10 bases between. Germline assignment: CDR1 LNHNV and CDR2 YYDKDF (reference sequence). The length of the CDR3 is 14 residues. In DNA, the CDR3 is TGTGCCACCAGCAGATCGGACACATACTATGGCTACACCTTC. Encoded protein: CATSRSDTYYGYTF.

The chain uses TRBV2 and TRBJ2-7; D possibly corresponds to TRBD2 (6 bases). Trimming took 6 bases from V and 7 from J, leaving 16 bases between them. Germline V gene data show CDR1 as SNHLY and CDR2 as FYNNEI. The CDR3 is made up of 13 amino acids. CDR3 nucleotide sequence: TGTGCCAGCAGCCAACTAGGGACTTCTGAGCAGTACTTC. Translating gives CASSQLGTSEQYF.

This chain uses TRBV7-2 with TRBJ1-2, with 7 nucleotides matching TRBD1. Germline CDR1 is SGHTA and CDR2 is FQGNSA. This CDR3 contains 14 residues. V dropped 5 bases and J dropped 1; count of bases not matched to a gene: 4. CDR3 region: CASSLQGLNYGYTF. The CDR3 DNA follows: TGTGCCAGCAGCCTACAGGGGCTTAACTATGGCTACACCTTC.

CDR3 protein: CASSFPVYEQYF. CDR3 DNA sequence: TGTGCCAGCAGCTTCCCAGTCTACGAGCAGTACTTC. The chain employs TRBV7-3 and TRBJ2-7; no clear D. Between the trimmed V and J ends, which lost 3 bases and 3 bases, there was a span of 6 bases. Germline CDR1 reads SGHTA; CDR2 reads FQGTGA. The CDR3 has 12 residues.

In DNA form, the CDR3 reads TGTGCCAGCAGTAACAGGGGCACTCCCTTAGGAGATACGCAGTATTTT. Its translation is CASSNRGTPLGDTQYF. The chain carries TRBV27 and TRBJ2-3, with 7 bases that match TRBD1. Germline loops: CDR1 MNHEY, CDR2 SMNVEV (reference sequence). This CDR3 region has 16 residues. The trim removed 5 bases at V and 5 bases at J, leaving 13 bases unmatched.

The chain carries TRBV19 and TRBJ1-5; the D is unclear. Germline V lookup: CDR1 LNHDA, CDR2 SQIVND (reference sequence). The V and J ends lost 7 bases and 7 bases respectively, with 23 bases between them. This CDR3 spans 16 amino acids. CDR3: CASNLGDDRTGQPQHF. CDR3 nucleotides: TGTGCCAGTAACCTGGGTGACGATCGTACGGGGCAGCCCCAGCATTTT.

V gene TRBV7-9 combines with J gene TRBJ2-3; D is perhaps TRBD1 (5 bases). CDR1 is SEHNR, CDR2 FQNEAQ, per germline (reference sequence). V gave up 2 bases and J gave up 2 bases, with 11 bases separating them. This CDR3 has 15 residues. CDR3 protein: CASSLLGAATDTQYF. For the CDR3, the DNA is TGTGCCAGCAGCTTACTTGGGGCCGCCACAGATACGCAGTATTTT.

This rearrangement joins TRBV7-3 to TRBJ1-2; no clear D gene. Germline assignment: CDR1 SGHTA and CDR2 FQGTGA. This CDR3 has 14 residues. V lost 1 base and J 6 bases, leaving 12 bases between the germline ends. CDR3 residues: CASSLNTRSDGYTF. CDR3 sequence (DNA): TGTGCCAGCAGCTTAAATACTCGAAGCGATGGCTACACCTTC.

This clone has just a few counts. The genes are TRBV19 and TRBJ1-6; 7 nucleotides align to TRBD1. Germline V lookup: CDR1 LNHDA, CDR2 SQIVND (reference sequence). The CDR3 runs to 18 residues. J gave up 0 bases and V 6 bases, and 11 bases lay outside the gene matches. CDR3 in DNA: TGTGCCAGTAGCAAAAACAGGGGCGGTAGCTCCTATAATTCACCCCTCCACTTT. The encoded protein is CASSKNRGGSSYNSPLHF.

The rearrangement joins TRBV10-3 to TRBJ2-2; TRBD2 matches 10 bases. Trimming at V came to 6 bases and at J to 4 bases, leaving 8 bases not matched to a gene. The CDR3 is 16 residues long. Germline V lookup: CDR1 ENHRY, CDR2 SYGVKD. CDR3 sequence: CAISPTSGLGTGELFF. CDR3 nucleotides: TGTGCCATCAGCCCGACTAGCGGGCTTGGCACCGGGGAGCTGTTTTTT.

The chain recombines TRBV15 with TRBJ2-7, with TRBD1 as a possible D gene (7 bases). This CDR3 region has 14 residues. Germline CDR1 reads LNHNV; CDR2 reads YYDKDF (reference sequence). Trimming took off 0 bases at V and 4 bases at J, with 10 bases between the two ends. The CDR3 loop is CATSREPGGYEQYF. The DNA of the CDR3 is TGTGCCACCAGCAGAGAGCCAGGGGGGTACGAGCAGTACTTC. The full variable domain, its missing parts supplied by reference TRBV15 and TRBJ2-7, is DAMVIQNPRYQVTQFGKPVTLSCSQTLNHNVMYWYQQKSSQAPKLLFHYYDKDFNNEADTPDNFQSRRPNTSFCFLDIRSPGLGDTAMYLCATSREPGGYEQYFGPGTRLTVT.

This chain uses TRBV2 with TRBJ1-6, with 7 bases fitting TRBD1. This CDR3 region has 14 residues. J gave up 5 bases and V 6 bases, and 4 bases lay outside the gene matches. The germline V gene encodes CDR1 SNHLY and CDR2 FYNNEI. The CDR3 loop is CASRGTANNSPLHF. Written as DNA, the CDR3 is TGTGCCAGCAGGGGGACAGCTAATAATTCACCCCTCCACTTT.

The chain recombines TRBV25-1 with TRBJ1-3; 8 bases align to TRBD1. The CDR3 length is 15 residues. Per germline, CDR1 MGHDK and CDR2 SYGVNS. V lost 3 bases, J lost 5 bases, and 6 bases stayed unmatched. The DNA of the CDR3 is TGTGCCAGCAGTGACCCCGGACAGGGCCGAAACACCATATATTTT. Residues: CASSDPGQGRNTIYF.

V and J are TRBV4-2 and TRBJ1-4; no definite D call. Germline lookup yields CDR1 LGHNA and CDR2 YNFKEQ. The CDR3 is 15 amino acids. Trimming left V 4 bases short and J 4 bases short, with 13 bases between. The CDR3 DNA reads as TGTGCCAGCAGCCTGGGAGGCCAGCGTAATGAAAAACTGTTTTTT. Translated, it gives CASSLGGQRNEKLFF.

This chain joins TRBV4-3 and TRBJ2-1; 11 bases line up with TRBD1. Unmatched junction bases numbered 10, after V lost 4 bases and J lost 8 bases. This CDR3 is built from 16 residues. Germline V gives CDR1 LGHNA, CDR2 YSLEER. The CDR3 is CASSRGGTGGSDEQFF. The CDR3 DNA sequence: TGCGCCAGCAGCCGCGGAGGGACAGGGGGATCCGATGAGCAGTTCTTC.

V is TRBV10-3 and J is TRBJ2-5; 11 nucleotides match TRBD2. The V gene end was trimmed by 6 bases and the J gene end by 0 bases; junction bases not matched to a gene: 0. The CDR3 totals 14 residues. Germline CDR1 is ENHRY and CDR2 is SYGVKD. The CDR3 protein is CAIRLAGDQETQYF. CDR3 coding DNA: TGTGCCATCAGACTAGCGGGGGACCAAGAGACCCAGTACTTC.

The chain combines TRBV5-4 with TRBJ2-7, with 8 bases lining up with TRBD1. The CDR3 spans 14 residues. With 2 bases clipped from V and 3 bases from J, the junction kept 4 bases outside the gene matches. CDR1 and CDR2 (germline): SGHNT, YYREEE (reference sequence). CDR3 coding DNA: TGTGCCAGCAGCTTCGGACAGGGCTACTACGAGCAGTACTTC. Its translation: CASSFGQGYYEQYF.

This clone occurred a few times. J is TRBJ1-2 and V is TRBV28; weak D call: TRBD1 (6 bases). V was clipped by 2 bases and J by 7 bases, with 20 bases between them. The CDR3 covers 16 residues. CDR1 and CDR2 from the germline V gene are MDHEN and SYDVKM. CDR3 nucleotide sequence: TGTGCCAGCAGTTTAGAGGGGGGGCGGCACGCAACTGGCTACACCTTC. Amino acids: CASSLEGGRHATGYTF.

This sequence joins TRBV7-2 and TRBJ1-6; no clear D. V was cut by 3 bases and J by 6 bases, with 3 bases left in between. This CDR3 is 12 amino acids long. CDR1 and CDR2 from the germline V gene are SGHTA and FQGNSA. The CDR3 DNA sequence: TGTGCCAGCAGCTTCATTAATTCACCCCTCCACTTT. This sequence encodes CASSFINSPLHF.

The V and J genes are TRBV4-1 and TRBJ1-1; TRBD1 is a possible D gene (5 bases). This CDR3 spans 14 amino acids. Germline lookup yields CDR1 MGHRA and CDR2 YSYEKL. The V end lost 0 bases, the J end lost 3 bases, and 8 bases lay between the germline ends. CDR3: CASSQDSGDTEAFF. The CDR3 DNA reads TGCGCCAGCAGCCAAGATTCGGGGGACACTGAAGCTTTCTTT.

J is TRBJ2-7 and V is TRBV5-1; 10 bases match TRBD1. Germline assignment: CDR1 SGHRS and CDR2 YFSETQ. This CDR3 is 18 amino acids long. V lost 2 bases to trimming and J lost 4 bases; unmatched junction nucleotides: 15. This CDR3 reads CASSFTTQGTGDTYEQYF. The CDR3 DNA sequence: TGCGCCAGCAGCTTCACCACTCAGGGGACAGGGGATACGTACGAGCAGTACTTC.

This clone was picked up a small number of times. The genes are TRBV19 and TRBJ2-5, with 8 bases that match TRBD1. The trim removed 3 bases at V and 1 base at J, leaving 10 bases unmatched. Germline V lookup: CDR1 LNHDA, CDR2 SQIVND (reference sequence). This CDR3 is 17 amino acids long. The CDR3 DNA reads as TGTGCCAGTAGTATTTTCCGGGACAGGAGGACCCAAGAGACCCAGTACTTC. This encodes CASSIFRDRRTQETQYF.